The 19 T cell receptor beta chains reported below all come from one sample, sequenced in a study of shared clonotypes between healthy human individuals. Here immunoSEQ multiplex PCR was the method, and the copy in TCRdb shows in-frame clones only, minus some. The sample records over a million clones, roughly 96% being singletons. The sample was naive CD4+ T cells sorted from blood. The sample's subset: CD45RA+ positively selected. The source is a man between 25 and 39 years old in good health.

The table lists this clone with a count of one. J is TRBJ1-2 and V is TRBV10-3; 9 nucleotides align to TRBD1. Trimming cost V 4 bases and J 4 bases; bases outside gene matches: 4. Germline lookup yields CDR1 ENHRY and CDR2 SYGVKD. This CDR3 is 14 amino acids long. CDR3 sequence: CAISGDRGIYGYTF. The CDR3 DNA follows: TGTGCCATCAGTGGAGACAGGGGGATCTATGGCTACACCTTC.

The chain couples TRBV6-5 to TRBJ2-2; the D is unclear. Germline assignment: CDR1 MNHEY and CDR2 SVGAGI. This CDR3 spans 14 amino acids. Trimming took off 0 bases at V and 5 bases at J, with 7 bases between the two ends. The CDR3 protein is CASSYSGLTGELFF. The DNA of the CDR3 is TGTGCCAGCAGTTACTCGGGGTTGACCGGGGAGCTGTTTTTT.

This clone was recorded once. The rearrangement joins TRBV28 to TRBJ2-3; a weak D match, TRBD2 (5 bases). CDR1 and CDR2 from the germline V gene are MDHEN and SYDVKM. V lost 7 bases, J lost 5 bases, and 19 bases lay in between. This CDR3 is 15 amino acids long. The CDR3: CASTLGLEPGDTQYF. In nucleotides, the CDR3 is TGTGCCAGCACCCTAGGACTGGAGCCGGGAGATACGCAGTATTTT.

The chain uses TRBV5-1 and TRBJ1-1; D is ambiguous. The CDR3 is 12 amino acids. CDR1 and CDR2 from the germline V gene are SGHRS and YFSETQ. Trimming left V 4 bases short and J 5 bases short, with 9 bases between. DNA for the CDR3: TGCGCCAGCAGCCACCCGGGGACTGAAGCTTTCTTT. Protein: CASSHPGTEAFF.

V is TRBV2 and J is TRBJ1-1; tentatively, D is TRBD1 (5 bases). This CDR3 is built from 16 residues. Trimming left V 3 bases short and J 1 base short, with 15 bases between. The germline V gene has CDR1 SNHLY and CDR2 FYNNEI. The DNA for the CDR3 is TGTGCCAGCAGTGATTGGGGGTTGGGCGGGAACACTGAAGCTTTCTTT. Its protein is CASSDWGLGGNTEAFF.

The rearrangement uses TRBV7-9 and TRBJ2-7; 8 bases align to TRBD2. Unmatched junction bases numbered 7, after V lost 6 bases and J lost 0 bases. The CDR3 is 15 amino acids. Germline CDR1 and CDR2: SEHNR and FQNEAQ (reference sequence). The CDR3 loop reads CASRFSGEVSYEQYF. The DNA for the CDR3 is TGTGCCAGCAGGTTTAGCGGGGAGGTCTCCTACGAGCAGTACTTC.

About this clone: Other DNA sequences in this specimen translate into the identical CDR3. Here the CDR3 DNA reads TGTGCCAGCAGCTTGGCACTAGCGGGAGGCGGGGAGACCCAGTACTTC. This gives the protein CASSLALAGGGETQYF. The chain joins TRBV5-4 to TRBJ2-5; TRBD2 agrees at 12 bases. The CDR3 runs to 16 residues. Losses at the gene ends were 0 bases for V and 5 bases for J; bases not matched to a gene: 5. Germline V gene lookup returns CDR1 SGHNT and CDR2 YYREEE (reference sequence).

The chain recombines TRBV6-6 with TRBJ2-7, with a tentative D call TRBD2 (6 bases). Germline V gene lookup returns CDR1 MNHNY and CDR2 SVGAGI (reference sequence). V was shortened by 7 bases and J by 6 bases, with 19 bases between the two germline ends. This CDR3 region has 14 residues. CDR3 DNA: TGTGCCAGCATCCTCGGGGGAAAATTTGGCGAGCAGTACTTC. Protein product: CASILGGKFGEQYF.

This clone was detected once. V usage is TRBV7-9 and J usage is TRBJ1-1; D might be TRBD1 (6 bases). CDR1 and CDR2 (germline): SEHNR, FQNEAQ (reference sequence). The CDR3 is 18 residues long. The ends were cut back, 1 base at V and 0 bases at J, with 18 bases in the middle. This CDR3 reads CASSLVAGRTGLNTEAFF. The CDR3 coding sequence is TGTGCCAGCAGCTTAGTTGCCGGGAGAACAGGGTTGAACACTGAAGCTTTCTTT. Combining the CDR3 with reference TRBV7-9 and TRBJ1-1 gives the whole variable domain DTGVSQNPRHKITKRGQNVTFRCDPISEHNRLYWYRQTLGQGPEFLTYFQNEAQLEKSRLLSDRFSAERPKGSFSTLEIQRTEQGDSAMYLCASSLVAGRTGLNTEAFFGQGTRLTVV.

Comments on this clone: At one of its ends the junction is not consistent with the germline gene, which may arise from a read error. The rearrangement uses TRBV7-3 and TRBJ2-7; maybe TRBD2 (6 bases). The length of the CDR3 is 13 residues. Per germline, CDR1 SGHTA and CDR2 FQGTGA. This CDR3 is CASSVTSSHEQYF. The DNA of the CDR3 is TGTGCCAGCAGCGTAACTAGCTCCCACGAGCAGTACTTC. The complete variable domain, with remaining parts taken from reference TRBV7-3 and TRBJ2-7, reads GAGVSQTPSNKVTEKGKYVELRCDPISGHTALYWYRQSLGQGPEFLIYFQGTGAADDSGLPNDRFFAVRPEGSVSTLKIQRTERGDSAVYLCASSVTSSHEQYFGPGTRLTVT.

Concerning this clone itself: Other DNA variants within this sample encode the same CDR3. V usage is TRBV29-1 and J usage is TRBJ2-5, with D hard to call. Germline V gene lookup returns CDR1 SQVTM and CDR2 ANQGSEA. This CDR3 comprises 12 residues. With 4 bases removed from V and 1 base from J, the gap between germline ends came to 7 bases. This CDR3 reads CSVGGGQETQYF. CDR3 DNA sequence: TGCAGCGTTGGTGGCGGCCAAGAGACCCAGTACTTC.

DNA for the CDR3: TGTGCCAGCAGCTTAGACAGGGCCCTGATCTACGAGCAGTACTTC. It is translated as CASSLDRALIYEQYF. This chain joins TRBV7-2 and TRBJ2-7; weak D call: TRBD1 (6 bases). V lost 1 base and J 3 bases, leaving 13 bases between the germline ends. CDR3 length: 15 amino acids. Germline V CDR1 and CDR2: SGHTA, FQGNSA.

The rearrangement uses TRBV6-1 and TRBJ2-7; 11 nucleotides line up with TRBD2. From germline, CDR1 is MNHNS and CDR2 SASEGT. The V gene end was trimmed by 3 bases and the J gene end by 2 bases; junction bases not matched to a gene: 9. The CDR3 consists of 17 residues. The CDR3: CASSELTSGTFAYEQYF. In DNA, the CDR3 is TGTGCCAGCAGTGAGCTGACTAGCGGGACTTTTGCCTACGAGCAGTACTTC.

The chain is built from TRBV29-1 and TRBJ2-6; 7 positions agree with TRBD1. V was clipped by 5 bases and J by 0 bases; unmatched bases: 1. Germline values: CDR1 SQVTM, CDR2 ANQGSEA. This CDR3 spans 14 amino acids. Written as DNA, the CDR3 is TGCAGCGTTCAGGGGGACTCTGGGGCCAACGTCCTGACTTTC. Encoded protein: CSVQGDSGANVLTF.

The chain employs TRBV4-2 and TRBJ2-1; the match to TRBD2 covers 7 bases. Trimming removed 2 bases from V and 8 bases from J; junction bases left unmatched: 15. CDR3 length: 17 residues. Germline values: CDR1 LGHNA, CDR2 YNFKEQ. CDR3 protein: CASSQPYGGGVRDEQFF. The DNA for the CDR3 is TGTGCCAGCAGCCAACCCTATGGGGGGGGAGTAAGGGATGAGCAGTTCTTC.

CDR3 in DNA: TGTGCCAGCGCCGAACCGCTCCATAGGGCTTTCTTT. Amino acids: CASAEPLHRAFF. The chain combines TRBV6-6 with TRBJ1-1; D remains unclear. The germline gives CDR1 MNHNY, CDR2 SVGAGI (reference sequence). The CDR3 spans 12 residues. V gave up 8 bases and J gave up 11 bases, with 18 bases separating them.

The gene calls are TRBV6-5 and TRBJ2-5; D call uncertain. This CDR3 comprises 13 residues. Looked up from germline, CDR1 is MNHEY and CDR2 is SVGAGI. Trimming stripped 6 bases from V and 2 bases from J, with 10 bases between. The CDR3 sequence: CASSLTKQETQYF. For the CDR3, the DNA is TGTGCCAGCAGCCTGACCAAACAAGAGACCCAGTACTTC.

V usage is TRBV28 and J usage is TRBJ1-5; TRBD1 aligns across 8 bases. V shed 7 bases, J shed 7 bases, and the junction held 3 bases outside the gene matches. CDR3 length: 12 residues. Germline values: CDR1 MDHEN, CDR2 SYDVKM. The CDR3 here is CASTGGRQPQHF. The CDR3 coding sequence is TGTGCCAGCACAGGGGGCCGACAGCCCCAGCATTTT.

The V and J genes are TRBV7-9 and TRBJ2-2; D gene uncertain. V lost 2 bases, J lost 4 bases, and 11 bases lay in between. CDR1 is SEHNR, CDR2 FQNEAQ, per germline (reference sequence). The CDR3 is 15 amino acids. The chain's CDR3 is CASSLSGESTGELFF. For the CDR3, the DNA is TGTGCCAGCAGCTTATCAGGAGAGAGCACCGGGGAGCTGTTTTTT.